This T cell receptor (beta chain) derives from a study of identical twins. Whole-study findings and limits: Memory repertoires showed no such pattern, whereas abundant cord blood beta clonotypes carried fewer insertions.

Template switching (which added a universal primer site) was used, and cDNA carried unique molecular identifiers. TCRdb re-called the 5' RACE reads with MiXCR, one entry per CDR3 protein. The data contain roughly 1.6 million distinct CDR3 sequences, around 29% of them singletons. The CDR3 has 15 amino acids. V dropped 10 bases and J dropped 4; count of bases not matched to a gene: 13. Germline lookup yields CDR1 MGHDK and CDR2 SYGVNS. In this sample, this clonotype turned up a few times. The target antigen is unknown. This sequence joins TRBV25-1 and TRBJ1-2, with TRBD1 matching over 9 bases. The sample consisted of cord blood. This clonotype was obtained from a newborn girl in good health. The CDR3 nucleotides read TGTGCCACACATACCGGGACAGGGATAGGCTATGGCTACACCTTC. This sequence encodes CATHTGTGIGYGYTF.